This T cell receptor (beta chain) was sequenced during a study of OX40 agonist ivuxolimab in advanced cancers. Whole-study findings and limits: In CD8+ T cells, expanded clones were on average more numerous than in CD4+. Blood T cells, both CD4+ and CD8+, expanded clonally by week 6 at 0.1 to 3.0 mg/kg. Among the least clonally expanded were partial responders at 0.1-3.0 mg/kg.

A note on this clone: Its target is unknown.

Sequencing was performed with immunoSEQ multiplex PCR; in TCRdb, only in-frame clones are kept and a portion is missing. The table shows approximately 70,000 clones, with more than 80% occurring only once. There are 14 residues in the CDR3. V lost 3 bases and J lost 3; bases outside the gene matches: 3. From germline, CDR1 is SGHRS and CDR2 YFSETQ. The source of this sequence is an adult with an advanced solid tumor such as melanoma, head and neck, liver or kidney cancer. This chain joins TRBV5-1 and TRBJ2-3; 8 bases match TRBD2. The starting material was CD4+ or CD8+ T cells sorted from blood, obtained in a trial of the OX40 agonist ivuxolimab. In DNA, the CDR3 is TGCGCCAGCAGCTGGGGACTAGAGACAGATACGCAGTATTTT. Translated, it gives CASSWGLETDTQYF.